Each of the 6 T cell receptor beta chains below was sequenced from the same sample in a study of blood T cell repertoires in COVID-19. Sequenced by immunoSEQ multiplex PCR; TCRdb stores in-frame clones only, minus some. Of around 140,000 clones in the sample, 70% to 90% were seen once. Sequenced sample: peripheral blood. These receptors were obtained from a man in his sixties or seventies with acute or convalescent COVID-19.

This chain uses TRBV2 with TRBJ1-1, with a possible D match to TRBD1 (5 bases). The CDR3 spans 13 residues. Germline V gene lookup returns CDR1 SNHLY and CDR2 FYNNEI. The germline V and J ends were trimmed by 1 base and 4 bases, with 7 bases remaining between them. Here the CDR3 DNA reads TGTGCCAGCAGTGAAGGGGGCGCCACTGAAGCTTTCTTT. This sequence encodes CASSEGGATEAFF.

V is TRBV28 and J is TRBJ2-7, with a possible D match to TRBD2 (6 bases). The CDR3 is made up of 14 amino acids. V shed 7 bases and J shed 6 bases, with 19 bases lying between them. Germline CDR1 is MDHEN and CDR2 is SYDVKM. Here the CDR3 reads CASTLGGSLVEQYF. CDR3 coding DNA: TGTGCCAGCACCTTAGGAGGGAGCCTAGTCGAGCAGTACTTC.

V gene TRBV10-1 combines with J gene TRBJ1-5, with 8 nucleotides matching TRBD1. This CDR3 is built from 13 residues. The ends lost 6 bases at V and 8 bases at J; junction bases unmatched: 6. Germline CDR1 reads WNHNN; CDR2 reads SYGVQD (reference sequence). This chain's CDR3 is CASSAGGAEPQHF. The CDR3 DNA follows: TGCGCCAGCAGCGCAGGGGGCGCGGAGCCCCAGCATTTT.

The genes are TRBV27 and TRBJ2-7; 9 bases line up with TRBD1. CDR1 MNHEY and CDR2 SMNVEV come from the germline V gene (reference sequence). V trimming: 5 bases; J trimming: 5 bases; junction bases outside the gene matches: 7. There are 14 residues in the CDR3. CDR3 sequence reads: CASSPYTGGHEQYF. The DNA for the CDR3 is TGTGCCAGCAGTCCATACACAGGGGGCCACGAGCAGTACTTC.

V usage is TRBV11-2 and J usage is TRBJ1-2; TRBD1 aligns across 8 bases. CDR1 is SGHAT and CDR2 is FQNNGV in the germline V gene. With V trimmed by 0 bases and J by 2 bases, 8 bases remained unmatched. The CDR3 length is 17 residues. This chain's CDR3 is CASSLDPDRVLNYGYTF. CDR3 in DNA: TGTGCCAGCAGCTTAGACCCGGACAGGGTTTTGAACTATGGCTACACCTTC.

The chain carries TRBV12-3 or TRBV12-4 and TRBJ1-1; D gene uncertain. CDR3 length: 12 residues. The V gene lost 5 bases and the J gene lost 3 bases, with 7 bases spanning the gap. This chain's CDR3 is CASSNGYTEAFF. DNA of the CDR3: TGTGCCAGCAGTAACGGGTACACTGAAGCTTTCTTT.